The present entry profiles one TCR beta chain with its context. Sequenced by immunoSEQ multiplex PCR; TCRdb stores in-frame clones only, minus some. The sample holds some 57,000 clones; 85% to 90% are singletons and the top ten take around 4.4%. This sample was included in a study of technical replicates of blood from several donors. The TCR comes from a human donor in good health. Some clones in this sample may be carry-over from other donors' samples. Sequencing was performed on PBMCs.

CDR3 nucleotides: TGTGCCAGCAGCTCCAGGGATCCGAACACTGAAGCTTTCTTT. It encodes CASSSRDPNTEAFF. The rearrangement links TRBV11-1 to TRBJ1-1, with D possibly matching TRBD1 (5 bases). This CDR3 is 14 amino acids long. The ends were cut back, 4 bases at V and 1 base at J, with 10 bases in the middle. Germline loops: CDR1 SGHAT, CDR2 FQDESV (reference sequence).